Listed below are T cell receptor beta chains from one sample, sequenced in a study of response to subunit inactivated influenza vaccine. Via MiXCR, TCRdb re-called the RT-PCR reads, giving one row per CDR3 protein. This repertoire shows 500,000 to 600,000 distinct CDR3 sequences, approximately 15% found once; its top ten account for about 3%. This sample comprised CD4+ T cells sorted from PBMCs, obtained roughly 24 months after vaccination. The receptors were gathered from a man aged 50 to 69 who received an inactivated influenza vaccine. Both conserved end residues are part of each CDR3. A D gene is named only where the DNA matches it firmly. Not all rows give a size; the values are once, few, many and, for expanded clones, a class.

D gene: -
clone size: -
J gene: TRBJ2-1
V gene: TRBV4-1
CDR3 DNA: TGCGCCAGCAGCCAGCCGAATAGCGATGAGCAGTTCTTC
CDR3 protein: CASSQPNSDEQFF

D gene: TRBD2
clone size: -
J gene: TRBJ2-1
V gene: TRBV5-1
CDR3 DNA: TGCGCCAGCAGCTTTCGCGGACTAGCGGGAGGAGATAAGTTCTTC
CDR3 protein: CASSFRGLAGGDKFF

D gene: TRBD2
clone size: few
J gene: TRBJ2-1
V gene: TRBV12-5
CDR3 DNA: TGTGCTAGTGGTTTGGGAAAGGGAGCGGGAGGCAACAATGAGCAGTTCTTC
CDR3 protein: CASGLGKGAGGNNEQFF

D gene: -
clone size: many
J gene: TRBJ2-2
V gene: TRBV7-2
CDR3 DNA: TGTGCCAGCAGCTCCCGTTATAGCGGAGACACCGGGGAGCTGTTTTTT
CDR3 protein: CASSSRYSGDTGELFF

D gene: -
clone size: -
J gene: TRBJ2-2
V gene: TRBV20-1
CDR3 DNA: TGCAGTGCTATGGGTGGTTGGGGGGACACCGGGGAGCTGTTTTTT
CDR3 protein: CSAMGGWGDTGELFF

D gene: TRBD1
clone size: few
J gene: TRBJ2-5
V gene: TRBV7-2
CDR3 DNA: TGTGCCAGCAGCTTGCTTTGGGACAGGGGGAAGGAGACCCAGTACTTC
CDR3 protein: CASSLLWDRGKETQYF

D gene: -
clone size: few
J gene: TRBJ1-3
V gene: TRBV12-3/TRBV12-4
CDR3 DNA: TGTGCCAGCACCCCTCTCTCTGGAAACACCATATATTTT
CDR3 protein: CASTPLSGNTIYF

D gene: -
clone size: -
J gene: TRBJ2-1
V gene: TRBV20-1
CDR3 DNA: TGCAGTGCTAGAGATAAGATAGTTTCCTACAATGAGCAGTTCTTC
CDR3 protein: CSARDKIVSYNEQFF

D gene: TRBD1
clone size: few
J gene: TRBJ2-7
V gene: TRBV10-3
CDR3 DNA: TGTGCCGTAACTGCCGGACAGGGATCATACGAGCAGTACTTC
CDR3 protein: CAVTAGQGSYEQYF

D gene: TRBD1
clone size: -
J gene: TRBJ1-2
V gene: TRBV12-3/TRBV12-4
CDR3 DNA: TGTGCCAGCAGTTTATGGACAGGGTATGGCTACACCTTC
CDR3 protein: CASSLWTGYGYTF

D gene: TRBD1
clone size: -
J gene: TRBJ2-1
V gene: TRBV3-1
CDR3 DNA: TGTGCCAGCAGCCTCCTTTATGGACAGGGCCCCGGCCCTCTATTCTTC
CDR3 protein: CASSLLYGQGPGPLFF

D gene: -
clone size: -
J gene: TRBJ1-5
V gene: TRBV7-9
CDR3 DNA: TGTGCCAGCAGCCCCGGGACCCGTCCCCAGCATTTT
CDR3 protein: CASSPGTRPQHF

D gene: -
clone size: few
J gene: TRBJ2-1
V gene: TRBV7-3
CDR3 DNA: TGTGCCAGCAGCTTAGGTCCGGGAGAAGTTAATGAGCAGTTCTTC
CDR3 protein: CASSLGPGEVNEQFF

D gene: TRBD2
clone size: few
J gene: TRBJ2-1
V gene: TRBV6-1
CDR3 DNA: TGTGCCAGCAGTCTAGCGGGGGATCGGAATGAGCAGTTCTTC
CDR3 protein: CASSLAGDRNEQFF

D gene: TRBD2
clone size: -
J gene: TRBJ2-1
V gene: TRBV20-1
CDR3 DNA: TGCAGTGTAAGGGGAGGGTTCCCATACAATGAGCAGTTCTTC
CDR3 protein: CSVRGGFPYNEQFF

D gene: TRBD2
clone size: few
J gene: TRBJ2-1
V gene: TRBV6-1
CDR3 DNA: TGTGCCAGCACCTACAGAGCGGGAGGTCTTTACAATGAGCAGTTCTTC
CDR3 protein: CASTYRAGGLYNEQFF

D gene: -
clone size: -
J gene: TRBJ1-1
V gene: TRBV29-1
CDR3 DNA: TGCAGCGTTGAGAAAGCCTGGAACACTGAAGCTTTCTTT
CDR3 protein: CSVEKAWNTEAFF

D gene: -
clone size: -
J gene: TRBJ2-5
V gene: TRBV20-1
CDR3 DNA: TGCAGTGCTAGCAATTTTCTGAAAGGGGGAGAGACCCAGTACTTC
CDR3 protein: CSASNFLKGGETQYF

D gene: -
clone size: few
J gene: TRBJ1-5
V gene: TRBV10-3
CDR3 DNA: TGTGCCAGCCACGCAGATAGCAATCAGCCCCAGCATTTT
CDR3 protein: CASHADSNQPQHF

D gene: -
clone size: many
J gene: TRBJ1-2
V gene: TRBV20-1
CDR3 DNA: TGCAGTGCTTGGAGCTATGGCTACACCTTC
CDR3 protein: CSAWSYGYTF

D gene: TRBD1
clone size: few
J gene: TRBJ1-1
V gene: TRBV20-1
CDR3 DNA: TGCAGTGCCGGGAACAGGGGGGGCACTGAAGCTTTCTTT
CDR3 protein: CSAGNRGGTEAFF

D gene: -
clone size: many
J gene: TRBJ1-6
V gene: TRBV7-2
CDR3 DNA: TGTGCCAGCAGCCCCGGACTTAGCTATAATTCACCCCTCCACTTT
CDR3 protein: CASSPGLSYNSPLHF

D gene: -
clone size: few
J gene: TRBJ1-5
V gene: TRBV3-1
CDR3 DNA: TGTGCCAGCAGCCAAGGTGGCCAGACACGCTGGCCCCAGCATTTT
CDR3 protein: CASSQGGQTRWPQHF

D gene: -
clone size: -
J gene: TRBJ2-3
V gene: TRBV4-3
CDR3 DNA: TGCGCCAGCAGGGGCGCAGCCCGAGATACGCAGTATTTT
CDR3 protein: CASRGAARDTQYF

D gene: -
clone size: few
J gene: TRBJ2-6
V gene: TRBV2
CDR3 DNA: TGTGCCAGCAGTGGTCAACGGGCTGGGGCCAACGTCCTGACTTTC
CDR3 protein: CASSGQRAGANVLTF

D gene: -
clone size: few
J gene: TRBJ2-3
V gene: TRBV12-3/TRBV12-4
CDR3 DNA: TGTGCCAGCAGCTTAAATACAGCGTTCACAGATACGCAGTATTTT
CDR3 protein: CASSLNTAFTDTQYF

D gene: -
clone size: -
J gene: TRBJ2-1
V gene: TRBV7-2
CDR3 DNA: TGTGCCAGCAGCTTAACGGAAATCAATGAGCAGTTCTTC
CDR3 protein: CASSLTEINEQFF

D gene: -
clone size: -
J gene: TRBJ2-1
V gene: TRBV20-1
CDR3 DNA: TGCAGTGCGTTTAGAATGAAAAGGGGGAATGAGCAGTTCTTC
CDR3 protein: CSAFRMKRGNEQFF

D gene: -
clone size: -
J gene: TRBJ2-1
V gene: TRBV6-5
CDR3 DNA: TGTGCCAGCAGCTATTTGGGGGTCTCCTACAATGAGCAGTTCTTC
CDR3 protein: CASSYLGVSYNEQFF

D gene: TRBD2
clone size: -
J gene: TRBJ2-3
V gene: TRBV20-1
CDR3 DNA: TGCTGTGCTAGTAGGACTAGCGGGTATAGCACAGATACGCAGTATTTT
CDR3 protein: CCASRTSGYSTDTQYF

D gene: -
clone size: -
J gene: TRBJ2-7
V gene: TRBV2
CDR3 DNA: TGTGCCAGCACCCCCAAACGGGGCGCGGAGCAGTACTTC
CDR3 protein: CASTPKRGAEQYF

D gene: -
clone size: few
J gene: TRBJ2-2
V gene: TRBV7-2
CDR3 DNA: TGTGCCAGCAGCCCCCAGGCCGGGGAGCTGTTTTTT
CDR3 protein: CASSPQAGELFF

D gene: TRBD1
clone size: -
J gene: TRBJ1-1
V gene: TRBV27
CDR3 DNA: TGTGCCAGCAGTGTAAACAGGGGAAGGAACACTGAAGCTTTCTTT
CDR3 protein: CASSVNRGRNTEAFF

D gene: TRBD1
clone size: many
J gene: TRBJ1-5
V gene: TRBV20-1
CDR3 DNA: TGCAGCGCGAGGGGGACAGGGAATCAGCCCCAGCATTTT
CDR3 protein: CSARGTGNQPQHF

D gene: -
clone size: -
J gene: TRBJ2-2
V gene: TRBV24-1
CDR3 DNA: TGTGCCACCAGTGACCCCTCCCAGGGTGGCACCGGGGAGCTGTTTTTT
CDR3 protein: CATSDPSQGGTGELFF

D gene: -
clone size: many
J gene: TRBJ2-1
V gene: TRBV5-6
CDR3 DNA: TGTGCCAGCATCCCAACAGGGAACTACAATGAGCAGTTCTTC
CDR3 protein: CASIPTGNYNEQFF

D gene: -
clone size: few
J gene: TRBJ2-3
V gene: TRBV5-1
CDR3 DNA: TGCGCCAGCAGCTTGGGGCCGCAAGGGATTGATACGCAGTATTTT
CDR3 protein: CASSLGPQGIDTQYF

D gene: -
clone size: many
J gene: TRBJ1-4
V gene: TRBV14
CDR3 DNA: TGTGCCAGCAGCCAAGAGGTGGCTTTTAATGAAAAACTGTTTTTT
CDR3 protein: CASSQEVAFNEKLFF

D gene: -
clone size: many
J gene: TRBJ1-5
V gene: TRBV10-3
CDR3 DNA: TGTGCCATCAGTGGGGGTAAGGGTGAGCCCCAGCATTTT
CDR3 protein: CAISGGKGEPQHF

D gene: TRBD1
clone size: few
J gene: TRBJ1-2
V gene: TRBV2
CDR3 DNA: TGTGCCAGCAGAGGGACAGGGACCTATGGCTACACCTTC
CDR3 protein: CASRGTGTYGYTF

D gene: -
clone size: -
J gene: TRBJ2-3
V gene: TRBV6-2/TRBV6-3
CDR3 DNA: TGTGCCAGCAGAACCACCGCCGGACGGATAGAGTCCTATACGCAGTATTTT
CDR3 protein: CASRTTAGRIESYTQYF

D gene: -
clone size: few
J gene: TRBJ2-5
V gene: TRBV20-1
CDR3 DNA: TGCAGGGCTAGAGATCGGTCCCCTTCGACCCAGTACTTC
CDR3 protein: CRARDRSPSTQYF

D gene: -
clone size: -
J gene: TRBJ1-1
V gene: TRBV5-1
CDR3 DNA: TGCGCCAGCAGCTTTTATGGGAGGACAGCCGAAGCTTTCTTT
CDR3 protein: CASSFYGRTAEAFF

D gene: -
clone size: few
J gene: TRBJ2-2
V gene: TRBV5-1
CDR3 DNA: TGCGCCAGCGGAACAGGGTACACCGGGGAGCTGTTTTTT
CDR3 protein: CASGTGYTGELFF

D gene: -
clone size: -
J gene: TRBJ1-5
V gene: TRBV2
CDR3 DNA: TGTGCCAGCAAAGTGGGCTCGAGCAATCAGCCCCAGCATTTT
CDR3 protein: CASKVGSSNQPQHF

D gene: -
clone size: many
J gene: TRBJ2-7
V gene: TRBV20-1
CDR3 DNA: TGCAGTGCTAGTCGACTAACGACCTACGAGCAGTACTTC
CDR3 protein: CSASRLTTYEQYF

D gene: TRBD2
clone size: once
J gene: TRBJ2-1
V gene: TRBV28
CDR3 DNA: TGTGCCAGCACCTCCTGGCGGGGGACCCACTACAATGAGCAGTTCTTC
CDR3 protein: CASTSWRGTHYNEQFF

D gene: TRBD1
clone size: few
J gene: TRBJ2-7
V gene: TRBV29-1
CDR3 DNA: TGCAGCGCGCGACAGGGGCAATACGAGCAGTACTTC
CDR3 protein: CSARQGQYEQYF

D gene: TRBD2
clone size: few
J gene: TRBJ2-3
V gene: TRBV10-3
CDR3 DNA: TGTGCCATCAGTGCTACTAGCGGAAGCACAGATACGCAGTATTTT
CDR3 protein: CAISATSGSTDTQYF